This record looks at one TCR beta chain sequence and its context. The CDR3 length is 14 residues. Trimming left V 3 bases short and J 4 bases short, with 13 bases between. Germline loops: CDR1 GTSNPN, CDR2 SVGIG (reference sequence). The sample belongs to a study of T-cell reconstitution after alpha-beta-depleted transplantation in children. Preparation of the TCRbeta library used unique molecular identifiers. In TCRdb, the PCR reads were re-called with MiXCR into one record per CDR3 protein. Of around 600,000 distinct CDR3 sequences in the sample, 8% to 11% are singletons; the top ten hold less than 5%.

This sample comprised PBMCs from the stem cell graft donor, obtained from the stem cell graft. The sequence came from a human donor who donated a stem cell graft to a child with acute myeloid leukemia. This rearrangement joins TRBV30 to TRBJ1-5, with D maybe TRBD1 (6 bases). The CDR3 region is CAWRSQGANQPQHF. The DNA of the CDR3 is TGTGCCTGGAGGTCACAGGGTGCTAATCAGCCCCAGCATTTT.